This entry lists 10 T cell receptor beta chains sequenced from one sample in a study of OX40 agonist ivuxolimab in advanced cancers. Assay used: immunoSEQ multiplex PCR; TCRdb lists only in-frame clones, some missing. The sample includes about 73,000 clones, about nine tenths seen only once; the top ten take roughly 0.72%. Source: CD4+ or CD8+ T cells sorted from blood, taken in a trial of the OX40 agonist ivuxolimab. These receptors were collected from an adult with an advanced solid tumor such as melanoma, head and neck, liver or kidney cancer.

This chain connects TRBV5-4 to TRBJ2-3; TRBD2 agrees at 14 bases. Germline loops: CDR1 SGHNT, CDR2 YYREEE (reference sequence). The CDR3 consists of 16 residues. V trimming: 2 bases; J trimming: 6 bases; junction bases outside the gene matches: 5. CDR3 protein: CASSFGLAGGLDTQYF. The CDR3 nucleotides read TGTGCCAGCAGCTTTGGACTAGCGGGAGGTTTGGATACGCAGTATTTT.

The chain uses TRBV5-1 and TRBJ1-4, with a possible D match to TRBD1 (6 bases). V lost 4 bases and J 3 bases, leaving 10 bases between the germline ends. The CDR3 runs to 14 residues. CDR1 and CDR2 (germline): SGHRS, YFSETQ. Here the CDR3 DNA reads TGCGCCAGCAGCACACAGGGAGCTAATGAAAAACTGTTTTTT. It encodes CASSTQGANEKLFF.

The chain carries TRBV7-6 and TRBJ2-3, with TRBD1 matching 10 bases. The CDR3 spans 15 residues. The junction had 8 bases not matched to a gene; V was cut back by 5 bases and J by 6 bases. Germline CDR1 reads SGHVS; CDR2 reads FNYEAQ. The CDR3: CASSLETGGSDTQYF. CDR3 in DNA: TGTGCCAGCAGCCTGGAGACAGGGGGCAGCGATACGCAGTATTTT.

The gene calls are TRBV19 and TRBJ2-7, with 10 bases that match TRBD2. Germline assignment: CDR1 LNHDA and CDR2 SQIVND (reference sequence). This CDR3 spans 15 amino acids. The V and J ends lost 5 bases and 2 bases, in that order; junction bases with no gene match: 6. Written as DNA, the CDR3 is TGTGCCAGTAGTGGCCGGACTAGCGGAACCTACGAGCAGTACTTC. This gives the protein CASSGRTSGTYEQYF.

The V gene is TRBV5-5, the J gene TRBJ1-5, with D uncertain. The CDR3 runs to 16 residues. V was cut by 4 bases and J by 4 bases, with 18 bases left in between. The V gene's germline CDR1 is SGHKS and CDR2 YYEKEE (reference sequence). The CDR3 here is CASSRTVFGDNQPQHF. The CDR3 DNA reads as TGTGCCAGCAGCCGGACGGTCTTTGGGGATAATCAGCCCCAGCATTTT.

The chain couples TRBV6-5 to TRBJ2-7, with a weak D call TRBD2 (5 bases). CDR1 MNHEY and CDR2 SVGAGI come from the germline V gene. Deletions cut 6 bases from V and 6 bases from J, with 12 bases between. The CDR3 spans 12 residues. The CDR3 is CASSQLASEQYF. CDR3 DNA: TGTGCCAGCAGCCAGCTAGCCTCCGAGCAGTACTTC.

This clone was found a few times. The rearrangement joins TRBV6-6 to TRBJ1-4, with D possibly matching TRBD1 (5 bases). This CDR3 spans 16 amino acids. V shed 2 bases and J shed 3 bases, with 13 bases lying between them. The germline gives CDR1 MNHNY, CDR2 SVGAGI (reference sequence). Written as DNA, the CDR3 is TGTGCCAGCAGTTACGTCCAGGGATGGGCTAATGAAAAACTGTTTTTT. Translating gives CASSYVQGWANEKLFF.

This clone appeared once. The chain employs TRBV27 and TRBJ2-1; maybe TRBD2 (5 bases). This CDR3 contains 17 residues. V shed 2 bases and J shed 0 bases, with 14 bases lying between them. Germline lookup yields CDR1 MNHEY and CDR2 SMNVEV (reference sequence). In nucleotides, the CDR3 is TGTGCCAGCAGTTTAAGGGCTAGCCGGAGCTCCTACAATGAGCAGTTCTTC. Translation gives CASSLRASRSSYNEQFF.

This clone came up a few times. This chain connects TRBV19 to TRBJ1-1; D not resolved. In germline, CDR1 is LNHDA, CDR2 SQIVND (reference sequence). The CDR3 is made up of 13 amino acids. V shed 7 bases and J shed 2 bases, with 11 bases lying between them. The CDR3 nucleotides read TGTGCCAGTATTCTGTCAGCCAACACTGAAGCTTTCTTT. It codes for CASILSANTEAFF.

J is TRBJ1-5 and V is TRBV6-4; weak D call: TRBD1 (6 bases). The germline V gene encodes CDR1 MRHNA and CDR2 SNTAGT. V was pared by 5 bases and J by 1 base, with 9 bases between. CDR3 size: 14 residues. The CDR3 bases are TGTGCCAGCAGTAGGACAGCGAGCAATCAGCCCCAGCATTTT. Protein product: CASSRTASNQPQHF.